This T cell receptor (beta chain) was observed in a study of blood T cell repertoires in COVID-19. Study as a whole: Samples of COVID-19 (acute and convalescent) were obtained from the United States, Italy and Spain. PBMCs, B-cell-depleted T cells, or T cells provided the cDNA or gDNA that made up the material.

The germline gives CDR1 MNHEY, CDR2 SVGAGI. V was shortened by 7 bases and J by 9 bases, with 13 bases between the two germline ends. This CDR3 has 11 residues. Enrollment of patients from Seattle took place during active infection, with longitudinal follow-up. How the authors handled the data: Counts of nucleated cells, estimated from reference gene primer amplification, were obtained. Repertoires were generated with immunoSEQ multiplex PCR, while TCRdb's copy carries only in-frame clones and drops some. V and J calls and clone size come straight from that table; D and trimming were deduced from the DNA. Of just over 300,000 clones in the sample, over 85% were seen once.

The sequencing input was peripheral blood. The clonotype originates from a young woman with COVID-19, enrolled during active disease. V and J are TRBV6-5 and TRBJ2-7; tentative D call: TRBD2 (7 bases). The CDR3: CASTWGGGQYF. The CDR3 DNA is TGTGCCAGCACGTGGGGGGGCGGGCAGTACTTC.